Below are 4 T cell receptor beta chains sequenced from a single sample in a study of radiation and T cells in renal cell carcinoma. Time point in this sample: blood 2 weeks post-SBRT. Treatment denoted: 15 Gy SBRT to primary tumor, nephrectomy 4 weeks later. Assay used: immunoSEQ multiplex PCR; TCRdb lists only in-frame clones, some missing. The sample lists roughly 75,000 clones, more than 75% seen once, with 5.5% to 7.5% in the top ten. The specimen comprised blood, sampled from a patient whose treatment included radiotherapy and nephrectomy. The receptors originated from a man aged 60 to 75 with renal cell carcinoma.

The chain employs TRBV5-1 and TRBJ1-1, with 11 bases matching TRBD1. The CDR3 has 13 residues. V shed 4 bases, J shed 5 bases, and the junction held 1 base outside the gene matches. Germline CDR1 and CDR2: SGHRS and YFSETQ. In nucleotides, the CDR3 is TGCGCCAGCAGCGGGACAGGGGGGACTGAAGCTTTCTTT. Translation gives CASSGTGGTEAFF.

The chain joins TRBV10-3 to TRBJ2-3, with 14 bases matching TRBD2. V was clipped by 6 bases and J by 4 bases; unmatched bases: 6. This CDR3 is built from 16 residues. Per the germline V gene, CDR1 is ENHRY and CDR2 is SYGVKD. The CDR3 DNA reads as TGTGCCATCAGGCCGGGACTAGCGGGAGTTGCAGATACGCAGTATTTT. It translates to CAIRPGLAGVADTQYF.

The rearrangement links TRBV21-1 to TRBJ2-4. TRBV21-1 is labeled a pseudogene. CDR3 length: 14 amino acids. In DNA form, the CDR3 reads TGTGCCACCCCCGGGCCCCCTGCCAAAAACATTCAGTACTTC. Its translation: CATPGPPAKNIQYF.

The chain couples TRBV5-1 to TRBJ2-2; D is undetermined. The CDR3 loop spans 13 amino acids. Germline loops: CDR1 SGHRS, CDR2 YFSETQ. V gave up 5 bases and J gave up 4 bases, with 9 bases separating them. The CDR3, as DNA: TGCGCCAGCAGGTCCCTAAGCACCGGGGAGCTGTTTTTT. It translates to CASRSLSTGELFF.